At least ten counts were recorded for the clone carrying this T cell receptor beta chain. The antigen is not known. These data are taken from a study of regulatory T cells in long-lasting Graves disease. Findings and caveats of the study: Comparison showed that persistent patients shared more public clonotypes (roughly 2,700) than new patients (nearly 1,000). Patients whose Graves' disease persisted exhibited lower TCR diversity than those newly diagnosed.

Time point reported: persistent/refractory GD, antithyroid drugs over 5 years with positive TRAb. With RNA extracted from PBMCs as input, the TCR library was made. Patients with Graves' disease were diagnosed by American Thyroid Association guidelines. Researchers made TCR beta libraries by using iRepertoire HTBI primers and running Arm-PCR on CDR3 regions. In the original analysis: Gene usage covered about 62 TRBV and around 15 TRBJ segments. MiXCR, applied by TCRdb to the multiplex PCR reads, yields one record per CDR3 protein. The V and J calls and clone size come from TCRdb's table, not from the authors' own analysis. The sample consists of a few hundred thousand distinct CDR3 sequences, around 24% of them appearing once. The clonotype comes from a female donor with Graves disease. The sample in question was peripheral blood mononuclear cells (PBMCs), obtained when the disease was refractory, from a patient treated with antithyroid drugs.

CDR3 in amino acids: CSPRLAGEETQYF. The DNA for the CDR3 is TGCAGCCCCAGACTAGCGGGAGAAGAGACCCAGTACTTC. This chain uses TRBV29-1 with TRBJ2-5, with TRBD2 matching 12 bases. J was trimmed by 3 bases and V by 8 bases; bases with no gene match: 4. Germline V gene data show CDR1 as SQVTM and CDR2 as ANQGSEA. CDR3 length equals 13 residues.